Each of the 31 T cell receptor beta chains below was sequenced from the same sample in a study of blood T cell repertoires in COVID-19. TCRdb's copy holds only in-frame clones and misses some; the assay was immunoSEQ multiplex PCR. Of roughly 250,000 clones in the sample, around nine tenths were seen once. The sample comprised peripheral blood. The receptors shown here come from a middle-aged woman who had recovered from COVID-19.

V and J are TRBV3-1 (or the pseudogene TRBV3-2) and TRBJ1-1, with a weak D call TRBD1 (5 bases). Trimming pared 2 bases from V and 1 base from J, leaving 17 bases between. This CDR3 comprises 17 residues. Germline values: CDR1 LGHDT, CDR2 YNNKEL (reference sequence). The CDR3 DNA follows: TGTGCCAGCAGCCAATCCGCAAGTGGGGCCAGGAACACTGAAGCTTTCTTT. Its translation is CASSQSASGARNTEAFF.

V usage is TRBV29-1 and J usage is TRBJ1-5, with TRBD1 as a possible D gene (5 bases). CDR1 and CDR2 from the germline V gene are SQVTM and ANQGSEA. This CDR3 comprises 12 residues. Trimming stripped 4 bases from V and 5 bases from J, with 9 bases between. The CDR3 reads CSVGSGDQPQHF. Written as DNA, the CDR3 is TGCAGCGTTGGGTCGGGGGATCAGCCCCAGCATTTT.

This CDR3 is CASSRNAPNYGYTF. The CDR3 DNA reads as TGTGCCAGCAGTCGAAACGCGCCGAACTATGGCTACACCTTC. This sequence joins TRBV2 and TRBJ1-2; D not resolved. Trimming took 5 bases from V and 2 from J, leaving 12 bases between them. This CDR3 contains 14 residues. The germline V gene has CDR1 SNHLY and CDR2 FYNNEI.

V and J are TRBV7-2 and TRBJ1-4; D may be TRBD1 (5 bases). The germline V gene has CDR1 SGHTA and CDR2 FQGNSA. There are 15 residues in the CDR3. The V gene lost 2 bases and the J gene lost 2 bases, with 9 bases spanning the gap. As DNA, the CDR3 is TGTGCCAGCAGCTTATGGGGGACTACTAATGAAAAACTGTTTTTT. Its protein product is CASSLWGTTNEKLFF.

V gene TRBV6-5 combines with J gene TRBJ1-3; a weak D match, TRBD1 (6 bases). The V end lost 11 bases, the J end lost 0 bases, and 11 bases lay between the germline ends. This CDR3 spans 13 amino acids. Germline assignment: CDR1 MNHEY and CDR2 SVGAGI. CDR3 DNA sequence: TGTGCCGTTGGGGGCCGCTCTGGAAACACCATATATTTT. Residues: CAVGGRSGNTIYF.

The rearrangement joins TRBV19 to TRBJ1-5; no definite D call. Germline V gene data show CDR1 as LNHDA and CDR2 as SQIVND (reference sequence). Trimming removed 5 bases from V and 4 bases from J, with 12 bases in between. This CDR3 region has 14 residues. The CDR3 DNA is TGTGCCAGTAGTCCTTCTTACGGGAATCAGCCCCAGCATTTT. Translating it yields CASSPSYGNQPQHF.

The gene calls are TRBV5-1 and TRBJ2-1; 8 bases are shared with TRBD2. V was clipped by 5 bases and J by 5 bases; unmatched bases: 9. Germline V gene sequence: CDR1 SGHRS, CDR2 YFSETQ. The CDR3 has 15 amino acids. In DNA, the CDR3 is TGCGCCAGCAGTTCGATAGCGGGATTCAACAATGAGCAGTTCTTC. Translated, it gives CASSSIAGFNNEQFF. Complete variable domain (other parts from reference TRBV5-1 and TRBJ2-1): KAGVTQTPRYLIKTRGQQVTLSCSPISGHRSVSWYQQTPGQGLQFLFEYFSETQRNKGNFPGRFSGRQFSNSRSEMNVSTLELGDSALYLCASSSIAGFNNEQFFGPGTRLTVL.

This CDR3 reads CASSVESGGTDTQYF. Written as DNA, the CDR3 is TGTGCCAGCAGCGTAGAGAGCGGGGGGACAGATACGCAGTATTTT. The V call is TRBV9, the J call TRBJ2-3; 9 nucleotides line up with TRBD2. Per germline, CDR1 SGDLS and CDR2 YYNGEE. There are 15 residues in the CDR3. V shed 0 bases and J 3 bases; nucleotides not matched to a gene: 2.

In this sample, this clone turned up once. J is TRBJ2-2 and V is TRBV9, with D possibly TRBD1 on 5 matching bases. The CDR3 is 13 residues long. Germline V gene sequence: CDR1 SGDLS, CDR2 YYNGEE. V lost 3 bases to trimming and J lost 9 bases, with 12 bases between them. CDR3 DNA: TGTGCCAGCAGCGCGGCAGGGTTCAGGGAGCTGTTTTTT. Its protein is CASSAAGFRELFF.

The V call is TRBV5-4, the J call TRBJ1-4, with 9 positions matching TRBD1. This CDR3 has 16 residues. CDR1 is SGHNT and CDR2 is YYREEE in the germline V gene (reference sequence). The V and J ends lost 9 bases and 0 bases, in that order; junction bases with no gene match: 9. The CDR3 DNA reads TGTGCCATGGGTGAGGGACAGGGTGCAACTAATGAAAAACTGTTTTTT. This codes for CAMGEGQGATNEKLFF.

The rearrangement links TRBV30 to TRBJ2-3; 9 bases align to TRBD2. The CDR3 is 15 amino acids. Germline values: CDR1 GTSNPN, CDR2 SVGIG (reference sequence). V gave up 5 bases and J gave up 4 bases; unmatched junction bases: 10. The CDR3 DNA follows: TGTGCCTGGGGACAGAGCGGGAGGAGGTCAGATACGCAGTATTTT. This translates into CAWGQSGRRSDTQYF. Based on the CDR3 plus reference TRBV30 and TRBJ2-3, the full variable domain is SQTIHQWPATLVQPVGSPLSLECTVEGTSNPNLYWYRQAAGRGLQLLFYSVGIGQISSEVPQNLSASRPQDRQFILSSKKLLLSDSGFYLCAWGQSGRRSDTQYFGPGTRLTVL.

The chain has TRBV9 and TRBJ2-7; D is ambiguous. V dropped 0 bases and J dropped 6 bases, with 16 bases sitting between them. The CDR3 sequence is 15 residues long. Germline loops: CDR1 SGDLS, CDR2 YYNGEE. The CDR3 spells CASSVAPSLAGEQYF. In DNA, the CDR3 is TGTGCCAGCAGCGTAGCACCCTCTTTAGCCGGCGAGCAGTACTTC.

This rearrangement joins TRBV4-3 to TRBJ1-1, with TRBD1 as a possible D gene (6 bases). V lost 0 bases and J lost 0, with 17 bases in between. The CDR3 sequence is 18 residues long. Germline V gene sequence: CDR1 LGHNA, CDR2 YSLEER. The CDR3 loop is CASSQEVGGSILNTEAFF. CDR3 DNA: TGCGCCAGCAGCCAAGAGGTAGGGGGTTCCATACTGAACACTGAAGCTTTCTTT.

The rearrangement uses TRBV28 and TRBJ2-7, with 8 nucleotides matching TRBD1. This CDR3 spans 13 amino acids. CDR1 and CDR2 from the germline V gene are MDHEN and SYDVKM. Germline trimming cut 6 bases from V and 6 bases from J; bases unmatched to any gene: 7. In DNA, the CDR3 is TGTGCCAGCAGCCTCGGACAGGGAGGCGAGCAGTACTTC. Protein product: CASSLGQGGEQYF.

The V gene is TRBV10-3, the J gene TRBJ2-3; D call uncertain. CDR1 and CDR2 (germline): ENHRY, SYGVKD. The ends were cut back, 1 base at V and 1 base at J, with 6 bases in the middle. The CDR3 has 14 residues. The CDR3 spells CAISEFAGTDTQYF. In nucleotides, the CDR3 is TGTGCCATCAGTGAGTTCGCAGGCACAGATACGCAGTATTTT.

The chain carries TRBV5-1 and TRBJ2-1, with 8 bases that match TRBD2. The V gene's germline CDR1 is SGHRS and CDR2 YFSETQ. This CDR3 is 18 amino acids long. Trimming at V came to 3 bases and at J to 8 bases, leaving 19 bases not matched to a gene. In DNA, the CDR3 is TGCGCCAGCAGCTCCCCAACCTTAGCGGGACGGGGGGGCGATGAGCAGTTCTTC. Protein: CASSSPTLAGRGGDEQFF.

The rearrangement uses TRBV1 and TRBJ2-2; the table names TRBD2, a call not compared with the DNA. TRBV1 is shown as a pseudogene. The CDR3 runs 15 residues. The CDR3 DNA reads TGCACCAGCAGCCCGGCGGGACTGGGGACCGGGGAGCTGTTTTTT. Its translation: CTSSPAGLGTGELFF.

This clone was seen a handful of times. This chain links TRBV28 with TRBJ1-6; 7 bases agree with TRBD1. V lost 6 bases to trimming and J lost 7 bases; unmatched junction nucleotides: 9. Germline V gene lookup returns CDR1 MDHEN and CDR2 SYDVKM. The CDR3 covers 15 residues. CDR3 in amino acids: CASRVTGVGNSPLHF. CDR3 nucleotides: TGTGCCAGCAGGGTCACAGGGGTAGGAAATTCACCCCTCCACTTT.

The rearrangement uses TRBV6-5 and TRBJ1-1; TRBD1 agrees at 9 bases. CDR1 MNHEY and CDR2 SVGAGI come from the germline V gene. The CDR3 loop spans 16 amino acids. V trimming: 3 bases; J trimming: 1 base; junction bases outside the gene matches: 6. CDR3 region: CASSYVQGARNTEAFF. The CDR3 DNA is TGTGCCAGCAGTTATGTACAGGGGGCGAGGAACACTGAAGCTTTCTTT.

The gene calls are TRBV7-2 and TRBJ2-1, with unresolved D. Between the trimmed V and J ends, which lost 3 bases and 4 bases, there was a span of 7 bases. Germline V lookup: CDR1 SGHTA, CDR2 FQGNSA. The CDR3 extends over 13 amino acids. The CDR3 loop is CASSFGLYNEQFF. CDR3 coding DNA: TGTGCCAGCAGCTTCGGTCTTTACAATGAGCAGTTCTTC.

This rearrangement joins TRBV19 to TRBJ2-1; 10 nucleotides match TRBD2. The ends lost 5 bases at V and 8 bases at J; junction bases unmatched: 9. The CDR3 is made up of 15 amino acids. CDR1 and CDR2 (germline): LNHDA, SQIVND (reference sequence). This CDR3 is CASSPQAGGRHEQFF. As DNA, the CDR3 is TGTGCCAGTAGTCCGCAAGCGGGAGGGCGCCATGAGCAGTTCTTC.

The CDR3 loop reads CASSEAGTNRYEQYF. CDR3 in DNA: TGTGCCAGCAGTGAAGCAGGAACAAACAGATACGAGCAGTACTTC. The genes are TRBV6-1 and TRBJ2-7; D call uncertain. The germline CDR1 and CDR2 sequences are MNHNS and SASEGT. Trimming removed 0 bases from V and 4 bases from J, with 13 bases in between. This CDR3 comprises 15 residues.

This clone was counted once. V is TRBV30 and J is TRBJ1-1, with 7 bases aligning to TRBD1. Germline trimming cut 4 bases from V and 8 bases from J; bases unmatched to any gene: 7. The CDR3 runs 12 residues. The germline V gene encodes CDR1 GTSNPN and CDR2 SVGIG (reference sequence). CDR3 loop: CAWNARGREAFF. CDR3 DNA sequence: TGTGCCTGGAATGCCAGGGGGAGAGAAGCTTTCTTT.

The CDR3 region is CAWSIGGPYNEQFF. The CDR3, as DNA: TGTGCCTGGAGTATAGGCGGGCCCTACAATGAGCAGTTCTTC. The chain uses TRBV30 and TRBJ2-1, with D possibly matching TRBD2 (5 bases). The CDR3 covers 14 residues. Germline loops: CDR1 GTSNPN, CDR2 SVGIG (reference sequence). V lost 2 bases, J lost 2 bases, and 10 bases lay in between. The entire variable domain, with the rest obtained from reference TRBV30 and TRBJ2-1, is as follows: SQTIHQWPATLVQPVGSPLSLECTVEGTSNPNLYWYRQAAGRGLQLLFYSVGIGQISSEVPQNLSASRPQDRQFILSSKKLLLSDSGFYLCAWSIGGPYNEQFFGPGTRLTVL.

The V call is TRBV2, the J call TRBJ1-2, with unresolved D. In germline, CDR1 is SNHLY, CDR2 FYNNEI. Deletions cut 0 bases from V and 4 bases from J, with 9 bases between. This CDR3 comprises 14 residues. In DNA, the CDR3 is TGTGCCAGCAGTGAAGCGGAGAGAACCTATGGCTACACCTTC. Translating gives CASSEAERTYGYTF.

The genes are TRBV7-9 and TRBJ2-2; D is ambiguous. This CDR3 contains 13 residues. The V end lost 1 base, the J end lost 4 bases, and 4 bases lay between the germline ends. From germline, CDR1 is SEHNR and CDR2 FQNEAQ (reference sequence). Written as DNA, the CDR3 is TGTGCCAGCAGCTTAGTACTCACCGGGGAGCTGTTTTTT. It specifies CASSLVLTGELFF.

This chain's CDR3 is CASSFTTDYQPQHF. In nucleotides, the CDR3 is TGTGCCAGCAGCTTTACGACAGATTATCAGCCCCAGCATTTT. The V and J genes are TRBV5-5 and TRBJ1-5, with a possible D match to TRBD1 (5 bases). Germline CDR1 and CDR2: SGHKS and YYEKEE (reference sequence). V gave up 2 bases and J gave up 5 bases, with 11 bases separating them. The CDR3 spans 14 residues. Supplemented by reference TRBV5-5 and TRBJ1-5, the full variable domain reads DAGVTQSPTHLIKTRGQQVTLRCSPISGHKSVSWYQQVLGQGPQFIFQYYEKEERGRGNFPDRFSARQFPNYSSELNVNALLLGDSALYLCASSFTTDYQPQHFGDGTRLSIL.

The rearrangement links TRBV18 to TRBJ2-5; D remains unclear. The CDR3 is 14 amino acids. Trimming took off 3 bases at V and 2 bases at J, with 10 bases between the two ends. Germline V gene lookup returns CDR1 KGHSH and CDR2 LQKENI. For the CDR3, the DNA is TGTGCCAGCTCACCTTGGGCCGGACAAGAGACCCAGTACTTC. Its protein is CASSPWAGQETQYF.

The J gene is TRBJ1-6, the V gene TRBV5-4; perhaps TRBD1 as D (6 bases). Germline V CDR1 and CDR2: SGHNT, YYREEE (reference sequence). V lost 2 bases and J 4 bases, leaving 7 bases between the germline ends. The CDR3 consists of 14 residues. The CDR3 reads CASSLTGYNSPLHF. In DNA, the CDR3 is TGTGCCAGCAGCTTAACAGGGTATAATTCACCCCTCCACTTT.

The chain has TRBV27 and TRBJ1-6, with D perhaps matching TRBD1 (5 bases). Trimming pared 7 bases from V and 3 bases from J, leaving 16 bases between. Germline CDR1 MNHEY, CDR2 SMNVEV (reference sequence). The length of the CDR3 is 16 residues. CDR3 DNA sequence: TGTGCCAGCACCATGGAGGGGAAGGGCTATAATTCACCCCTCCACTTT. It specifies CASTMEGKGYNSPLHF.

The V call is TRBV7-9, the J call TRBJ2-2; D might be TRBD1 (5 bases). Trimming shortened V by 0 bases and J by 1 base, and 15 bases separated the two germline ends. Germline values: CDR1 SEHNR, CDR2 FQNEAQ (reference sequence). CDR3 length: 18 residues. The CDR3 region is CASSLAKGSGMNTGELFF. In DNA form, the CDR3 reads TGTGCCAGCAGCTTAGCGAAGGGGTCAGGGATGAACACCGGGGAGCTGTTTTTT. The full variable domain, completed using reference TRBV7-9 and TRBJ2-2, is DTGVSQNPRHKITKRGQNVTFRCDPISEHNRLYWYRQTLGQGPEFLTYFQNEAQLEKSRLLSDRFSAERPKGSFSTLEIQRTEQGDSAMYLCASSLAKGSGMNTGELFFGEGSRLTVL.